This TCR beta chain was identified in a study of CD8 T cells in ankylosing spondylitis. General observations from the study: Ankylosing spondylitis blood appeared to be characterized by a TCR beta motif of about 8 highly homologous variants.

This clonotype came up many times. What it recognizes is unknown. The CDR3 consists of 11 residues. V gave up 3 bases and J gave up 8 bases, with 6 bases separating them. Germline values: CDR1 MGHDK, CDR2 SYGVNS. By quantitative 5'-RACE with molecular barcodes, the TCR beta libraries were made. MiXCR, applied by TCRdb to the 5' RACE reads, yields one record per CDR3 protein. The table lists 500,000 to 650,000 distinct CDR3 sequences, about 5.7% of them singletons. This clonotype was obtained from a male donor with ankylosing spondylitis. Sequenced input: blood, either unsorted or a sorted T cell fraction (not recorded which). V is TRBV25-1 and J is TRBJ2-3, with D perhaps matching TRBD1 (5 bases). The CDR3 bases are TGTGCCAGCAGTGAGGGGCGTACGCAGTATTTT. This gives the protein CASSEGRTQYF.